Here is one T cell receptor beta chain with its context. Its antigen is currently not known. Per-base quality was not reported, and no clone a single base away is much larger than it. These data come from a study of blood T cell repertoires in COVID-19 (dated by TCRdb to between 2020 and 2021). Study-level background: The collaborator samples originated in the United States, Italy and Spain and spanned the acute and convalescent phases of COVID-19. The sample metadata nearly always contained a de-identified subject ID, COVID-19 status, age in years and sex. The samples were drawn from the first 160 participants of the ongoing ImmuneRACE study and from some 1,300 subjects provided by 6 global collaborators. Deeply sampled blood TCRbeta repertoires from subjects exposed to, actively infected with, or recovered from COVID-19 were included in the dataset. Where HLA class I and class II types were available, the types were taken from metadata supplied by the sample provider, not from assay-based typing. The material from the prospective study consisted of cDNA or gDNA derived from T cells, B-cell-depleted T cells, or PBMCs. A freely available public database, intended as a resource for researchers studying the immune response to SARS-CoV-2, is where the repertoires were released.

Each collaborating institution followed its own protocols to collect whole blood in K2EDTA tubes. For TCRbeta analysis, collaborators shipped samples in one of three forms: frozen whole blood, isolated PBMCs, or DNA extracted from either of those sample types. TCRbeta CDR3 regions were amplified from genomic DNA using the immunoSEQ Assay, a bias-controlled multiplex PCR. On the study's bioinformatics: The number of nucleated cells in each sample was estimated from the amplification of reference gene primers within the assay. Sequence reads were collapsed and filtered to measure the absolute abundance of every unique TCRbeta CDR3 rearrangement. Productive Simpson clonality was computed per sample as the square root of Simpson's diversity index over productive rearrangements. TCRdb's version of the immuneACCESS table is confined to in-frame rearrangements and falls short of the full clone set. An unresolved V gene accounts for under half of the shortfall where checked; the remainder is of unknown origin. V and J calls and clone size are given by that table; D and trimming were obtained from the DNA. The sample table shows around 300,000 clones, and around 87% are seen once. The ten largest clones represent around 4% of the sample.

General study outcomes and caveats: How much clinical and demographic metadata was included differed by source and by participant, and the metadata was provided uncurated.

The germline V gene (reference sequence) gives CDR1 as MNHEY and CDR2 as SMNVEV. Ends trimmed: V by 3 bases, J by 4 bases; bases unmatched to a gene: 5. From the cysteine up to the phenylalanine, the CDR3 has a length of 15 residues. Only the CDR3 DNA stays, 45 bases, in frame from base 1. This receptor was identified in a woman in her forties or fifties with active or convalescent COVID-19. This receptor chain uses TRBV27 and TRBJ2-7, with TRBD1 identical over 11 junction bases. Sequenced input: peripheral blood. CDR3 loop: CASSLAGTGGYEQYF. The bases are TGTGCCAGCAGTTTGGCCGGGACAGGGGGTTACGAGCAGTACTTC.